The 23 T cell receptor beta chains below come from one sample, sequenced in a study of blood T cell repertoires in COVID-19. Only in-frame clones appear in the TCRdb table, and some are missing; sequencing was by immunoSEQ multiplex PCR. Of around 94,000 clones detected, around 87% appear once; the ten largest clones hold around 3%. Input material: peripheral blood. These receptors were collected from a man in his fifties or sixties with active or convalescent COVID-19.

The chain has TRBV5-1 and TRBJ1-2, with D hard to call. The length of the CDR3 is 14 residues. V was shortened by 1 base and J by 4 bases, with 11 bases between the two germline ends. Germline V lookup: CDR1 SGHRS, CDR2 YFSETQ. CDR3 bases: TGCGCCAGCAGCTTGCCGGGGTTGGGCTATGGCTACACCTTC. It yields the protein CASSLPGLGYGYTF.

V and J are TRBV14 and TRBJ1-2; 9 positions match TRBD1. The CDR3 extends over 16 amino acids. Germline V gene lookup returns CDR1 SGHDN and CDR2 FVKESK. The V and J ends lost 4 bases and 8 bases, in that order; junction bases with no gene match: 14. The CDR3 is CASSRNPQGARGGYTF. The CDR3 nucleotides are TGTGCCAGCAGCCGAAACCCACAGGGGGCGAGAGGCGGCTACACCTTC.

CDR3 bases: TGTGCCAGTAGTATATCCCCTCAGGGAAGCAATCAGCCCCAGCATTTT. Amino acid sequence: CASSISPQGSNQPQHF. This rearrangement joins TRBV19 to TRBJ1-5, with D perhaps TRBD1 (5 bases). The CDR3 sequence is 16 residues long. From germline, CDR1 is LNHDA and CDR2 SQIVND (reference sequence). Between the trimmed V and J ends, which lost 2 bases and 1 base, there was a span of 12 bases.

This clone was detected only a few times. The chain carries TRBV7-9 and TRBJ1-1; weak D call: TRBD1 (6 bases). CDR1 is SEHNR, CDR2 FQNEAQ, per germline (reference sequence). The CDR3 extends over 14 amino acids. V lost 7 bases to trimming and J lost 5 bases, with 17 bases between them. The CDR3 DNA follows: TGTGCCAGCACCGATTTAGGGGGAGGGACTGAAGCTTTCTTT. Protein: CASTDLGGGTEAFF.

The rearrangement uses TRBV5-8 and TRBJ1-5, with TRBD1 matching 9 bases. Trimming cost V 4 bases and J 4 bases; bases outside gene matches: 9. CDR3 length equals 16 residues. CDR1 SGHTS and CDR2 YDEGEE come from the germline V gene. CDR3 sequence reads: CASSQFLGQGNQPQHF. The CDR3 coding sequence is TGTGCCAGCAGCCAGTTTTTGGGACAGGGAAATCAGCCCCAGCATTTT.

This clone was found once. The chain combines TRBV6-2 or TRBV6-3 with TRBJ1-1; 7 bases line up with TRBD1. The CDR3 sequence is 13 residues long. With 5 bases clipped from V and 4 bases from J, the junction kept 4 bases outside the gene matches. In germline, CDR1 is MNHEY, CDR2 SVGEGT. The CDR3 here is CASSRPGGTEAFF. The CDR3 DNA is TGTGCCAGCAGTCGACCAGGGGGCACTGAAGCTTTCTTT.

V gene TRBV3-1 (or the pseudogene TRBV3-2) combines with J gene TRBJ2-3, with D possibly being TRBD2 (5 bases). V was cut by 0 bases and J by 2 bases, with 15 bases left in between. The CDR3 is made up of 17 amino acids. Germline CDR1 LGHDT, CDR2 YNNKEL (reference sequence). The CDR3 DNA reads as TGTGCCAGCAGCCAAGAAGTTCGCGGGCGAAACACAGATACGCAGTATTTT. Translation gives CASSQEVRGRNTDTQYF.

V gene TRBV3-1 (or the pseudogene TRBV3-2) combines with J gene TRBJ2-5; no clear D gene. This CDR3 contains 13 residues. Germline lookup yields CDR1 LGHDT and CDR2 YNNKEL (reference sequence). V lost 0 bases, J lost 4 bases, and 6 bases lay in between. The CDR3 is CASSQDIPETQYF. As DNA, the CDR3 is TGTGCCAGCAGCCAAGATATTCCAGAGACCCAGTACTTC.

The chain links TRBV5-1 to TRBJ1-1; TRBD1 agrees at 7 bases. CDR3 length: 15 amino acids. V shed 4 bases, J shed 8 bases, and the junction held 14 bases outside the gene matches. Germline V lookup: CDR1 SGHRS, CDR2 YFSETQ. The CDR3 loop is CASSLEGQSQFEAFF. The CDR3 bases are TGCGCCAGCAGCCTGGAGGGACAGTCGCAATTCGAAGCTTTCTTT.

This clone was detected a few times. The chain uses TRBV5-1 and TRBJ1-5; possibly TRBD1 for D (5 bases). The CDR3 runs 13 residues. V lost 5 bases, J lost 3 bases, and 9 bases lay in between. Germline V gives CDR1 SGHRS, CDR2 YFSETQ. The CDR3 here is CASSQGFNQPQHF. DNA for the CDR3: TGCGCCAGCAGTCAGGGTTTCAATCAGCCCCAGCATTTT.

This rearrangement joins TRBV6-1 to TRBJ2-2, with 7 bases identical to TRBD2. The V and J ends lost 3 bases and 3 bases, in that order; junction bases with no gene match: 4. This CDR3 has 15 amino acids. The germline V gene encodes CDR1 MNHNS and CDR2 SASEGT. The DNA for the CDR3 is TGTGCCAGCAGTGAGGAGGGAGGGTACACCGGGGAGCTGTTTTTT. It encodes CASSEEGGYTGELFF.

With regard to this clone: Other DNA sequences in this specimen translate into the identical CDR3. The rearrangement joins TRBV5-5 to TRBJ1-1; unclear D gene. Trimming removed 0 bases at V and 2 bases at J, with 5 bases between. CDR3 length equals 13 residues. Per germline, CDR1 SGHKS and CDR2 YYEKEE (reference sequence). The DNA for the CDR3 is TGTGCCAGCAGCTTGGTTGTAAACACTGAAGCTTTCTTT. Translation: CASSLVVNTEAFF.

The chain recombines TRBV2 with TRBJ2-5; a weak D match, TRBD1 (5 bases). Germline CDR1 and CDR2: SNHLY and FYNNEI. Trimming took 8 bases from V and 2 from J, leaving 12 bases between them. This CDR3 is built from 13 residues. The CDR3 here is CASCRVGQETQYF. Written as DNA, the CDR3 is TGTGCCAGCTGCAGGGTGGGGCAAGAGACCCAGTACTTC.

The rearrangement links TRBV10-2 to TRBJ2-7; 7 nucleotides align to TRBD1. Per germline, CDR1 WSHSY and CDR2 SAAADI. J lost 6 bases, V lost 9 bases, and 8 bases had no gene match. The length of the CDR3 is 12 residues. The CDR3 spells CASTGVRGEQYV. In nucleotides, the CDR3 is TGCGCCAGTACAGGGGTCCGAGGCGAGCAGTACGTC.

The chain is built from TRBV5-6 and TRBJ2-4, with TRBD1 identical over 7 bases. The V gene's germline CDR1 is SGHDT and CDR2 YYEEEE. This CDR3 has 14 residues. V dropped 2 bases and J dropped 6; count of bases not matched to a gene: 5. The DNA of the CDR3 is TGTGCCAGCAGCTTTAGGGGGCCTCGAAACATTCAGTACTTC. Its protein is CASSFRGPRNIQYF.

The CDR3 sequence: CASSLIRGGYTDTQYF. DNA for the CDR3: TGTGCCAGCAGTTTGATTCGGGGGGGCTACACAGATACGCAGTATTTT. The chain employs TRBV28 and TRBJ2-3, with 8 nucleotides matching TRBD2. The CDR3 contains 16 residues. Germline CDR1 is MDHEN and CDR2 is SYDVKM. J gave up 2 bases and V 3 bases, and 7 bases lay outside the gene matches. The full variable domain, in which reference TRBV28 and TRBJ2-3 provide the parts outside the CDR3, is DVKVTQSSRYLVKRTGEKVFLECVQDMDHENMFWYRQDPGLGLRLIYFSYDVKMKEKGDIPEGYSVSREKKERFSLILESASTNQTSMYLCASSLIRGGYTDTQYFGPGTRLTVL.

The V call is TRBV7-2, the J call TRBJ1-3; D call uncertain. The V gene's germline CDR1 is SGHTA and CDR2 FQGNSA. The CDR3 loop spans 15 amino acids. V lost 6 bases and J 0 bases, leaving 12 bases between the germline ends. CDR3 sequence reads: CASREGLYSGNTIYF. The CDR3 DNA reads as TGTGCCAGCAGGGAAGGACTCTACTCTGGAAACACCATATATTTT.

The rearrangement joins TRBV5-5 to TRBJ2-1; D may be TRBD1 (5 bases). Looked up from germline, CDR1 is SGHKS and CDR2 is YYEKEE (reference sequence). Trimming stripped 4 bases from V and 9 bases from J, with 17 bases between. This CDR3 has 14 residues. The chain's CDR3 is CASSQRTKLVEQFF. The CDR3 coding sequence is TGTGCCAGCAGCCAGAGGACAAAATTAGTTGAGCAGTTCTTC.

The chain combines TRBV6-4 with TRBJ1-5; perhaps TRBD1 as D (5 bases). Germline CDR1 reads MRHNA; CDR2 reads SNTAGT. This CDR3 is built from 13 residues. Trimming stripped 3 bases from V and 7 bases from J, with 10 bases between. For the CDR3, the DNA is TGTGCCAGCAGTGAGGGCGGGGGGCAGCCCCAGCATTTT. Translating it yields CASSEGGGQPQHF.

This chain links TRBV30 with TRBJ1-3; the D is unclear. This CDR3 has 14 amino acids. Germline V gene sequence: CDR1 GTSNPN, CDR2 SVGIG (reference sequence). With 1 base removed from V and 4 bases from J, the gap between germline ends came to 11 bases. CDR3 nucleotides: TGTGCCTGGAGTGACAGTCAGCTAGGAAACACCATATATTTT. It yields the protein CAWSDSQLGNTIYF.

The V call is TRBV29-1, the J call TRBJ2-5; 10 nucleotides match TRBD1. CDR1 SQVTM and CDR2 ANQGSEA come from the germline V gene. This CDR3 has 12 residues. Trimming at V came to 6 bases and at J to 4 bases, leaving 2 bases not matched to a gene. In DNA, the CDR3 is TGCAGCGTGAGGACAGGGGGAGAGACCCAGTACTTC. Translation gives CSVRTGGETQYF.

This chain joins TRBV19 and TRBJ2-5, with D possibly being TRBD2 (7 bases). Trimming stripped 6 bases from V and 5 bases from J, with 13 bases between. The CDR3 is 13 amino acids. The germline V gene has CDR1 LNHDA and CDR2 SQIVND (reference sequence). The DNA for the CDR3 is TGTGCCAGTAGCGGGGGGCCGGGGGAGACCCAGTACTTC. Amino acids: CASSGGPGETQYF.

This chain uses TRBV27 with TRBJ1-2; TRBD1 matches at 7 bases. The CDR3 length is 13 residues. Germline V gives CDR1 MNHEY, CDR2 SMNVEV (reference sequence). The V segment lost 6 bases and the J segment 6 bases; nucleotides outside the gene matches: 7. The CDR3 loop is CASSLGQSNGYTF. In DNA, the CDR3 is TGTGCCAGCAGCCTGGGACAGTCGAATGGCTACACCTTC.